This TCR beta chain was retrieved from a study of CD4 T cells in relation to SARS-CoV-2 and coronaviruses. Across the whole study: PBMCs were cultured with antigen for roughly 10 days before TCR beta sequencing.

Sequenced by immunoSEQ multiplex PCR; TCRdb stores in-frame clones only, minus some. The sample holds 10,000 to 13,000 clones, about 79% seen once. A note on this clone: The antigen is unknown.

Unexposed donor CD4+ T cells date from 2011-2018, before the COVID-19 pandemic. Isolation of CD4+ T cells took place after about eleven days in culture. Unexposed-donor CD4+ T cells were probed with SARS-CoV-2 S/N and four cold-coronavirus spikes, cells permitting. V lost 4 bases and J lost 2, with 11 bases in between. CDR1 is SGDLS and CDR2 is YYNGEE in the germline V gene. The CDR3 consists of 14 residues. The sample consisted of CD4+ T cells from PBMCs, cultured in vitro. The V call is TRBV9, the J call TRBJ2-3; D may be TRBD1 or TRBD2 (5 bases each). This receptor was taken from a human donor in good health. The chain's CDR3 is CASSPGPSTDTQYF. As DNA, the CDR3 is TGTGCCAGCAGCCCGGGACCATCCACAGATACGCAGTATTTT.